The 27 T cell receptor beta chains in this list originate from one sample, sequenced in a study of human T cells and chemical hapten exposure. Time point of the sample: pre-sensitization, week 0. Treatment specified: therapeutic diphenylcyclopropenone sensitization with weekly scalp DPC. One entry per CDR3 protein, called by TCRdb with MiXCR from the RACE reads. The data hold some 360,000 distinct CDR3 sequences, with roughly 5% observed a single time. This specimen was whole blood, taken in connection with sensitization to the hapten diphenylcyclopropenone (DPC). Receptors originate from a woman aged 45 to 65 with alopecia areata. Some clones in this sample may be carry-over from other donors' samples.

The CDR3 here is CASSSVAGAEAFF. The CDR3 DNA is TGTGCCAGCAGCTCGGTCGCAGGTGCCGAAGCTTTCTTT. This chain connects TRBV3-1 to TRBJ1-1; D is unclear. V lost 5 bases, J lost 8 bases, and 15 bases lay in between. Germline loops: CDR1 LGHDT, CDR2 YNNKEL (reference sequence). CDR3 size: 13 residues.

This clonotype was found a few times. The J gene is TRBJ2-7, the V gene TRBV10-3; 8 nucleotides agree with TRBD1. V shed 7 bases and J 4 bases; nucleotides not matched to a gene: 6. CDR3 length: 13 amino acids. Germline V gene data show CDR1 as ENHRY and CDR2 as SYGVKD. The CDR3 DNA is TGTGCCATCAACCGGGACAGGCAGTACGAGCAGTACTTC. It codes for CAINRDRQYEQYF.

This clonotype was counted many times. The rearrangement joins TRBV20-1 to TRBJ2-7, with TRBD1 matching 7 bases. V gave up 0 bases and J gave up 4 bases; unmatched junction bases: 9. CDR1 and CDR2 from the germline V gene are DFQATT and SNEGSKA (reference sequence). The CDR3 runs 15 residues. CDR3: CSARDLWAQGYEQYF. The CDR3 nucleotides read TGCAGTGCTAGAGACCTTTGGGCACAGGGGTACGAGCAGTACTTC.

This clonotype was detected only a few times. CDR3 DNA: TGCAGCGTTGGAGCGGGAGAAGGAGGTACGCAGTATTTT. Encoded protein: CSVGAGEGGTQYF. The V gene is TRBV29-1, the J gene TRBJ2-3; 8 bases match TRBD2. This CDR3 is 13 amino acids long. The V gene end was trimmed by 4 bases and the J gene end by 8 bases; junction bases not matched to a gene: 8. Germline V lookup: CDR1 SQVTM, CDR2 ANQGSEA.

This clonotype was seen only a few times. The chain recombines TRBV6-5 with TRBJ1-2; maybe TRBD1 (6 bases). CDR3 size: 16 residues. The germline gives CDR1 MNHEY, CDR2 SVGAGI. V lost 6 bases and J lost 8, with 25 bases in between. The CDR3, as DNA: TGTGCCAGCAGCGGGACGACAGGTCGCTTGCGAAAGGGCTACACCTTC. Its translation is CASSGTTGRLRKGYTF.

This clonotype came up many times. The chain recombines TRBV21-1 with TRBJ2-5. TRBV21-1 is noted as a pseudogene. The CDR3 loop spans 13 amino acids. This CDR3 reads CASSKATHRAQYF. The CDR3 coding sequence is TGTGCCAGCAGCAAAGCGACCCATAGGGCCCAGTACTTC.

This clonotype was observed a few times. The chain has TRBV27 and TRBJ1-1, with 8 bases that match TRBD1. The CDR3 sequence is 15 residues long. V gave up 5 bases and J gave up 5 bases; unmatched junction bases: 10. Germline values: CDR1 MNHEY, CDR2 SMNVEV (reference sequence). DNA for the CDR3: TGTGCCAGCAGTCCCATGAGGACAGGGAGGACTGAAGCTTTCTTT. Its translation: CASSPMRTGRTEAFF.

This clonotype was seen a few times. The chain combines TRBV7-9 with TRBJ2-7; 10 bases fit TRBD2. V lost 5 bases to trimming and J lost 5 bases; unmatched junction nucleotides: 6. Looked up from germline, CDR1 is SEHNR and CDR2 is FQNEAQ (reference sequence). The CDR3 contains 14 residues. CDR3 nucleotide sequence: TGTGCCAGCAGCCCGAGCGGGAGGGACCACGAGCAGTACTTC. Protein: CASSPSGRDHEQYF.

This clonotype was detected many times. The chain carries TRBV6-5 and TRBJ2-1; D remains ambiguous. V shed 2 bases and J shed 9 bases, with 11 bases lying between them. The length of the CDR3 is 13 residues. In germline, CDR1 is MNHEY, CDR2 SVGAGI. The CDR3 spells CASSYTVVGEQFF. For the CDR3, the DNA is TGTGCCAGCAGTTACACAGTAGTCGGTGAGCAGTTCTTC.

This clonotype occurred a few times. J is TRBJ1-6 and V is TRBV7-9; tentatively, D is TRBD1 (6 bases). V lost 4 bases and J 7 bases, leaving 17 bases between the germline ends. CDR3 length: 16 residues. Germline V lookup: CDR1 SEHNR, CDR2 FQNEAQ (reference sequence). CDR3 sequence reads: CASSSTTRGRNSPLHF. The CDR3 nucleotides are TGTGCCAGCAGCTCCACGACCAGGGGCAGGAATTCACCCCTCCACTTT.

This clonotype was observed a few times. The V call is TRBV3-1, the J call TRBJ1-4, with 7 bases lining up with TRBD1. Germline values: CDR1 LGHDT, CDR2 YNNKEL (reference sequence). V lost 1 base to trimming and J lost 8 bases; unmatched junction nucleotides: 7. This CDR3 comprises 15 residues. The CDR3 loop reads CASSQVRDRREKLFF. DNA of the CDR3: TGTGCCAGCAGCCAAGTTCGGGACAGAAGGGAAAAACTGTTTTTT.

This clonotype appeared many times. The V call is TRBV29-1, the J call TRBJ2-7; 9 bases are a match to TRBD1. This CDR3 is built from 13 residues. From germline, CDR1 is SQVTM and CDR2 ANQGSEA. Trimming removed 1 base from V and 2 bases from J; junction bases left unmatched: 0. The CDR3 here is CSVEGTGAYEQYF. For the CDR3, the DNA is TGCAGCGTTGAAGGGACAGGGGCCTACGAGCAGTACTTC.

This clonotype was counted many times. V usage is TRBV20-1 and J usage is TRBJ2-7; a possible D gene is TRBD2 (6 bases). This CDR3 region has 13 residues. The V gene's germline CDR1 is DFQATT and CDR2 SNEGSKA (reference sequence). Trimming shortened V by 3 bases and J by 0 bases, and 9 bases separated the two germline ends. CDR3 residues: CSARGGSSYEQYF. In DNA form, the CDR3 reads TGCAGTGCTAGGGGGGGAAGCTCCTACGAGCAGTACTTC.

This sequence joins TRBV10-2 and TRBJ1-5; D is perhaps TRBD1 (6 bases). Trimming left V 5 bases short and J 2 bases short, with 10 bases between. This CDR3 has 14 residues. The V gene's germline CDR1 is WSHSY and CDR2 SAAADI. CDR3 sequence: CASSSGVGNQPQHF. Written as DNA, the CDR3 is TGCGCCAGCAGTTCAGGGGTTGGCAATCAGCCCCAGCATTTT.

The gene calls are TRBV4-1 and TRBJ1-1, with a possible D match to TRBD1 (6 bases). This CDR3 spans 14 amino acids. V lost 1 base to trimming and J lost 6 bases, with 12 bases between them. Germline values: CDR1 MGHRA, CDR2 YSYEKL. This chain's CDR3 is CASSQVQGTPEAFF. Written as DNA, the CDR3 is TGCGCCAGCAGCCAAGTACAGGGCACCCCTGAAGCTTTCTTT.

A note on this clonotype: One base away lies a much larger clone, so this may be a sequencing read error. The V and J genes are TRBV9 and TRBJ1-2, with a possible D match to TRBD1 (5 bases). The CDR3 extends over 14 amino acids. The V gene's germline CDR1 is SGDLS and CDR2 YYNGEE. As DNA, the CDR3 is TGTGCCAGCATCGTAGGTCAGGGTACCCATGGCTACACCTTC. Encoded protein: CASIVGQGTHGYTF.

This clonotype was recorded a few times. The chain recombines TRBV20-1 with TRBJ2-3; D is uncertain. Germline V gives CDR1 DFQATT, CDR2 SNEGSKA (reference sequence). Trimming stripped 0 bases from V and 3 bases from J, with 4 bases between. CDR3 size: 12 residues. CDR3 DNA sequence: TGCAGTGCTAGAGATCTTACAGATACGCAGTATTTT. Protein sequence: CSARDLTDTQYF.

This clonotype has at least ten counts. The chain couples TRBV4-2 to TRBJ2-7, with D hard to call. Trimming removed 4 bases at V and 7 bases at J, with 8 bases between. The CDR3 sequence is 11 residues long. Germline CDR1 is LGHNA and CDR2 is YNFKEQ. CDR3 nucleotides: TGTGCCAGCAGCCCCGGCGAAGAGCAGTACTTC. The encoded protein is CASSPGEEQYF.

This clonotype was picked up many times. The gene calls are TRBV3-1 and TRBJ2-7; the D gene is possibly TRBD2 (5 bases). Germline CDR1 and CDR2: LGHDT and YNNKEL (reference sequence). The CDR3 totals 12 residues. The ends were cut back, 7 bases at V and 2 bases at J, with 9 bases in the middle. The CDR3 DNA reads as TGTGCCAGCACGGACTCTGCCTACGAGCAGTACTTC. It specifies CASTDSAYEQYF.

This clonotype appeared a few times. The gene calls are TRBV7-2 and TRBJ2-4, with D hard to call. This CDR3 is built from 14 residues. Germline V CDR1 and CDR2: SGHTA, FQGNSA. V dropped 4 bases and J dropped 0 bases, with 7 bases sitting between them. Here the CDR3 DNA reads TGTGCCAGCAGCTACGGCTTAGCCAAAAACATTCAGTACTTC. Its translation is CASSYGLAKNIQYF.

The table lists this clonotype with a few counts. V gene TRBV28 combines with J gene TRBJ2-3, with 12 bases lining up with TRBD2. Looked up from germline, CDR1 is MDHEN and CDR2 is SYDVKM. The CDR3 loop spans 16 amino acids. With 6 bases clipped from V and 4 bases from J, the junction kept 8 bases outside the gene matches. CDR3 nucleotides: TGTGCCAGCAGCCAACGACTAGCGGGAGTCGCAGATACGCAGTATTTT. It is translated as CASSQRLAGVADTQYF.

This chain connects TRBV6-2 or TRBV6-3 to TRBJ2-1; 8 bases match TRBD2. The germline V gene has CDR1 MNHEY and CDR2 SVGEGT. This CDR3 comprises 12 residues. With 8 bases clipped from V and 7 bases from J, the junction kept 4 bases outside the gene matches. The CDR3 DNA is TGTGCCAGCGACGGGGGGGGTAATGAGCAGTTCTTC. Residues: CASDGGGNEQFF.

At least ten counts were recorded for this clonotype. The chain carries TRBV6-5 and TRBJ2-7; D unresolved. This CDR3 comprises 13 residues. Per germline, CDR1 MNHEY and CDR2 SVGAGI. Trimming shortened V by 6 bases and J by 3 bases, and 12 bases separated the two germline ends. CDR3 in DNA: TGTGCCAGCAGCTATAGCCTGGGCTACGAGCAGTACTTC. It encodes CASSYSLGYEQYF.

This clonotype has more than one count but fewer than ten. The J gene is TRBJ1-2, the V gene TRBV29-1; D possibly corresponds to TRBD1 (6 bases). The CDR3 is 15 amino acids. V shed 0 bases and J shed 8 bases, with 19 bases lying between them. In germline, CDR1 is SQVTM, CDR2 ANQGSEA. CDR3 nucleotides: TGCAGCGTTGAAGAACCCCAGGGGTCCCCGTCCGGCTACACCTTC. Its protein product is CSVEEPQGSPSGYTF. The full variable domain, with the rest looked up from reference TRBV29-1 and TRBJ1-2, is SAVISQKPSRDICQRGTSLTIQCQVDSQVTMMFWYRQQPGQSLTLIATANQGSEATYESGFVIDKFPISRPNLTFSTLTVSNMSPEDSSIYLCSVEEPQGSPSGYTFGSGTRLTVV.

This chain connects TRBV5-4 to TRBJ1-1; D is undetermined. CDR1 is SGHNT, CDR2 YYREEE, per germline (reference sequence). The length of the CDR3 is 15 residues. V dropped 6 bases and J dropped 7 bases, with 22 bases sitting between them. The DNA of the CDR3 is TGTGCCAGCACCCGGTCCACCGACCCCCGAATTGAAGCTTTCTTT. It translates to CASTRSTDPRIEAFF.

This clonotype was counted only a few times. This chain joins TRBV6-2 or TRBV6-3 and TRBJ1-6; perhaps TRBD1 as D (5 bases). The CDR3 loop spans 20 amino acids. From germline, CDR1 is MNHEY and CDR2 SVGEGT. The germline V and J ends were trimmed by 5 bases and 9 bases, with 32 bases remaining between them. CDR3 DNA sequence: TGTGCCAGCAGTCGTCGGACCCACACACCGGGGCGACAACGCGGTTCACCCCTCCACTTT. Translation: CASSRRTHTPGRQRGSPLHF.

This clonotype was seen at least ten times. For the CDR3, the DNA is TGTGCCAGCAGTTCGGACACCTACAATGAGCAGTTCTTC. Its translation is CASSSDTYNEQFF. J is TRBJ2-1 and V is TRBV12-3 or TRBV12-4, with D possibly TRBD1 on 5 matching bases. This CDR3 region has 13 residues. V shed 4 bases and J shed 2 bases, with 6 bases lying between them.